One sample yielded the 9 T cell receptor beta chains listed below, sequenced in a study of blood T cells in healthy people across ages. Using a J-beta primer mix together with a sample-barcoded 5' primer, a second PCR was run for about 6 to 11 cycles. TCRdb processed the 5' RACE reads anew with MiXCR; each CDR3 protein has one entry. The repertoire has 650,000 to 800,000 distinct CDR3 sequences, roughly 44% of them found once; the top ten carry nearly 20%. The specimen was blood. These receptors all stem from a man aged 55 to 70 in good health.

The V and J genes are TRBV29-1 and TRBJ1-4, with 9 nucleotides matching TRBD1. Trimming removed 5 bases from V and 3 bases from J; junction bases left unmatched: 7. CDR1 is SQVTM, CDR2 ANQGSEA, per germline. The length of the CDR3 is 15 residues. The chain's CDR3 is CSVSPGQGPNEKLFF. The CDR3 DNA reads TGCAGCGTTTCGCCGGGACAGGGCCCTAATGAAAAACTGTTTTTT.

The chain has TRBV6-2 or TRBV6-3 and TRBJ1-1, with 9 bases matching TRBD1. Germline V gene data show CDR1 as MNHEY and CDR2 as SVGEGT. The CDR3 spans 15 residues. Trimming at V came to 6 bases and at J to 4 bases, leaving 9 bases not matched to a gene. The CDR3, as DNA: TGTGCCAGCAGGACACAGGGGGCGCGGGGCACTGAAGCTTTCTTT. It encodes CASRTQGARGTEAFF.

The chain employs TRBV6-1 and TRBJ2-4, with TRBD1 identical over 9 bases. The J call may not be correct, given that the DNA end is closer to TRBJ2-7. CDR1 is MNHNS and CDR2 is SASEGT in the germline V gene. The CDR3 is 15 amino acids. In nucleotides, the CDR3 is TGTGCCAGCAGTGCCACCGGGACAGGGTTCTACGAGCAGTACTTC. It yields the protein CASSATGTGFYEQYF.

The chain employs TRBV3-1 and TRBJ2-1, with D tentatively TRBD1 (6 bases). Germline lookup yields CDR1 LGHDT and CDR2 YNNKEL (reference sequence). V dropped 3 bases and J dropped 0 bases, with 9 bases sitting between them. CDR3 length equals 15 residues. The CDR3 spells CASSQGHSSYNEQFF. CDR3 DNA: TGTGCCAGCAGCCAGGGACACAGCTCCTACAATGAGCAGTTCTTC.

The CDR3 loop reads CASSLLRESDTQYF. In DNA form, the CDR3 reads TGTGCCAGCAGCTTACTCCGGGAATCCGATACGCAGTATTTT. The chain employs TRBV7-2 and TRBJ2-3; a weak D match, TRBD2 (5 bases). Germline-derived CDR1 and CDR2 are SGHTA and FQGNSA. The V and J ends lost 2 bases and 6 bases respectively, with 12 bases between them. The CDR3 runs to 14 residues.

This clonotype came up a few times. This chain connects TRBV4-3 to TRBJ2-2; D may match TRBD1 or TRBD2 (5 bases each). The V gene lost 4 bases and the J gene lost 4 bases, with 13 bases spanning the gap. The germline gives CDR1 LGHNA, CDR2 YSLEER. This CDR3 is built from 15 residues. The CDR3 bases are TGCGCCAGCAGCCCCTCCAAGGGGACCACCGGGGAGCTGTTTTTT. It specifies CASSPSKGTTGELFF.

This chain links TRBV21-1 with TRBJ2-5; TRBD1 was called by the table and not checked on the DNA. TRBJ2-7 matches the DNA end more closely, so the J call is doubtful. TRBV21-1 is termed a pseudogene. CDR3 size: 17 residues. CDR3 sequence reads: CASSKAATGGIMNEQYF. The CDR3 nucleotides are TGTGCCAGCAGCAAAGCCGCTACAGGGGGCATAATGAACGAGCAGTACTTC.

About this clonotype itself: The germline gene is not matched at one end of the junction; a read error may be the cause. The chain combines TRBV18 with TRBJ2-1; no clear D gene. CDR3 length: 13 residues. The V gene's germline CDR1 is KGHSH and CDR2 LQKENI. This CDR3 is CASSLVLRNEQFF. For the CDR3, the DNA is TGTGCCAGTTCACTGGTCCTTAGGAATGAGCAGTTCTTC.

This chain links TRBV7-8 with TRBJ2-5, with 16 bases identical to TRBD2. CDR1 is SGHVS, CDR2 FQNEAQ, per germline. The trim removed 6 bases at V and 0 bases at J, leaving 1 base unmatched. The CDR3 runs to 16 residues. In DNA, the CDR3 is TGTGCCAGCAGGGGACTAGCGGGGGGGAACCAAGAGACCCAGTACTTC. Protein sequence: CASRGLAGGNQETQYF.